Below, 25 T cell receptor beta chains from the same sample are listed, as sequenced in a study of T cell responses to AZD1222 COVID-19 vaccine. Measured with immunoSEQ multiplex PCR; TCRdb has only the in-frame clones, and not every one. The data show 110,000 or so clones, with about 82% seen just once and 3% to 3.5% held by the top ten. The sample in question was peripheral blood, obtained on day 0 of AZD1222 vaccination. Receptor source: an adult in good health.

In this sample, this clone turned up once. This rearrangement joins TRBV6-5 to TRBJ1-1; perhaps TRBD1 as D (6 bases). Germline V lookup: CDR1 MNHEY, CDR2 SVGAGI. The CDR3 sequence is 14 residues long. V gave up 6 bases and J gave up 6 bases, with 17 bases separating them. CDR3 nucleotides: TGTGCCAGCAGCATACTTGGACAGAGTTCTGAAGCTTTCTTT. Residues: CASSILGQSSEAFF.

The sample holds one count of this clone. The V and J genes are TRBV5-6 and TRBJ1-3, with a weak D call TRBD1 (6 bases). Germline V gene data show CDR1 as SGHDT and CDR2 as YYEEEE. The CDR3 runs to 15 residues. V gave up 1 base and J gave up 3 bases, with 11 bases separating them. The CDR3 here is CASSLPGAFGNTIYF. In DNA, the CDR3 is TGTGCCAGCAGCTTGCCGGGGGCCTTTGGAAACACCATATATTTT.

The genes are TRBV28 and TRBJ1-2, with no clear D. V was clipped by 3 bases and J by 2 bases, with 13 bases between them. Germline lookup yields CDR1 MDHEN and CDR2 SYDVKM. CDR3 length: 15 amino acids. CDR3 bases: TGTGCCAGCAGTTTCCGGGAGGTATCAAACTATGGCTACACCTTC. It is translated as CASSFREVSNYGYTF.

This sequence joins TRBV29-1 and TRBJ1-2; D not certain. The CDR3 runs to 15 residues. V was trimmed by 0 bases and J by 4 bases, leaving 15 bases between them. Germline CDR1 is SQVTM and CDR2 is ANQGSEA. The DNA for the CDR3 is TGCAGCGTTGAAGATCGGCGGGCGCCAGTCTATGGCTACACCTTC. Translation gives CSVEDRRAPVYGYTF.

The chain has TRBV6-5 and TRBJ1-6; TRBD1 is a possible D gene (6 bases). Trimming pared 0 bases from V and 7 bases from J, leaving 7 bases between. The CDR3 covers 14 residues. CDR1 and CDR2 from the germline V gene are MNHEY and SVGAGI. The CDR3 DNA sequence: TGTGCCAGCAGTTACTCGGGACAAAATTCACCCCTCCACTTT. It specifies CASSYSGQNSPLHF.

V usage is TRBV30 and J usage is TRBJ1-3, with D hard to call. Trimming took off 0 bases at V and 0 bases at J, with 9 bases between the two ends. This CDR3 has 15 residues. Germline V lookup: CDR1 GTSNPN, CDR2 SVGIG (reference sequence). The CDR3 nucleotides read TGTGCCTGGAGTGTGAGTAGTAACTCTGGAAACACCATATATTTT. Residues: CAWSVSSNSGNTIYF.

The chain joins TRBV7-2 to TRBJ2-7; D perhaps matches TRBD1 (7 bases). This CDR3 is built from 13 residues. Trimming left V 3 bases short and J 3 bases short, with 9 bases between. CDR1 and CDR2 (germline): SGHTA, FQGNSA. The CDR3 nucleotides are TGTGCCAGCAGCTTTCAGGGGGGCTACGAGCAGTACTTC. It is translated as CASSFQGGYEQYF.

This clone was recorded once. The CDR3 is CATSSRQGANYGYTF. The DNA for the CDR3 is TGTGCCACCAGCAGCCGACAGGGGGCGAACTATGGCTACACCTTC. The gene calls are TRBV15 and TRBJ1-2; TRBD1 matches 10 bases. Per the germline V gene, CDR1 is LNHNV and CDR2 is YYDKDF (reference sequence). The CDR3 runs 15 residues. V was pared by 3 bases and J by 2 bases, with 3 bases of the junction left unmatched.

CDR3: CASSVASYNRTNTEAFF. CDR3 bases: TGTGCCAGCAGCGTAGCTTCTTATAATAGAACGAACACTGAAGCTTTCTTT. This chain links TRBV9 with TRBJ1-1; D gene unclear. The CDR3 spans 17 residues. The V end lost 0 bases, the J end lost 1 base, and 16 bases lay between the germline ends. Germline V gives CDR1 SGDLS, CDR2 YYNGEE.

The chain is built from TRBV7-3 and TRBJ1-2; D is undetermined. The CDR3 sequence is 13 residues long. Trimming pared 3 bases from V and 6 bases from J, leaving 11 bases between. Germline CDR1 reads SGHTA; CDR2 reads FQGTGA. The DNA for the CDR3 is TGTGCCAGCAGCTTGGGGTGGGGAGATGGCTACACCTTC. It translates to CASSLGWGDGYTF.

In DNA, the CDR3 is TGCGCCAGCAGCTTTAGCGGGGGGGACCAAGAGACCCAGTACTTC. It is translated as CASSFSGGDQETQYF. The genes are TRBV5-1 and TRBJ2-5, with 11 bases that match TRBD2. The germline V gene encodes CDR1 SGHRS and CDR2 YFSETQ. With 2 bases clipped from V and 0 bases from J, the junction kept 0 bases outside the gene matches. The CDR3 totals 15 residues.

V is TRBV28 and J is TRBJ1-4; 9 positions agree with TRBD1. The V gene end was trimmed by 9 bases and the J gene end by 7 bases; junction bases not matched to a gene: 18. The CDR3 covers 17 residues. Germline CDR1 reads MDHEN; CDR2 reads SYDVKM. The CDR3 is CASFNPPGQGEGEKLFF. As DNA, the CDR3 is TGTGCCAGTTTTAATCCCCCGGGACAGGGTGAGGGTGAAAAACTGTTTTTT. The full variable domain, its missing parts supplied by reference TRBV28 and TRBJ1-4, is DVKVTQSSRYLVKRTGEKVFLECVQDMDHENMFWYRQDPGLGLRLIYFSYDVKMKEKGDIPEGYSVSREKKERFSLILESASTNQTSMYLCASFNPPGQGEGEKLFFGSGTQLSVL.

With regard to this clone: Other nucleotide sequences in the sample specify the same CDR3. The CDR3 region has the DNA TGCGCCAGCAGCCAAGGGACTAGCGGGGGGGCCTACGAGCAGTACTTC. Its protein is CASSQGTSGGAYEQYF. This chain connects TRBV4-1 to TRBJ2-7; 15 nucleotides match TRBD2. V lost 1 base, J lost 2 bases, and 0 bases stayed unmatched. This CDR3 contains 16 residues. The V gene's germline CDR1 is MGHRA and CDR2 YSYEKL.

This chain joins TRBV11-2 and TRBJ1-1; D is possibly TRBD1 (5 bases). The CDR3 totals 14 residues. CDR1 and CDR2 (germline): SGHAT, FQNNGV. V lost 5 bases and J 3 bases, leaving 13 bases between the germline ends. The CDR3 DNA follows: TGTGCCAGCAGCAAGCAGGGTAGCTACACTGAAGCTTTCTTT. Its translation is CASSKQGSYTEAFF.

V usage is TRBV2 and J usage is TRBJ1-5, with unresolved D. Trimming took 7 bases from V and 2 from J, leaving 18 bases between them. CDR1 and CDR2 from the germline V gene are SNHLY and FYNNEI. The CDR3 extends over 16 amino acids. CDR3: CASKKSPGSGNQPQHF. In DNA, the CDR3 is TGTGCCAGCAAAAAATCCCCGGGGTCAGGCAATCAGCCCCAGCATTTT.

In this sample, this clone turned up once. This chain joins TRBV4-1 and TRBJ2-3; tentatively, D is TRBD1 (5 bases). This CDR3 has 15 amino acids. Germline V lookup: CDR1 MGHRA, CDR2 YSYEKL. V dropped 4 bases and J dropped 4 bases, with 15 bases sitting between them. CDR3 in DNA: TGCGCCAGCAGCCCGCAAGGGGTGGTGTCAGATACGCAGTATTTT. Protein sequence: CASSPQGVVSDTQYF.

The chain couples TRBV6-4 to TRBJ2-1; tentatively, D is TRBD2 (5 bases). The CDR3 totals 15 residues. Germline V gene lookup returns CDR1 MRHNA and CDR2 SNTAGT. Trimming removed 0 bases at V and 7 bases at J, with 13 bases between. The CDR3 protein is CASSDSSRGRNEQFF. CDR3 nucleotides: TGTGCCAGCAGTGACTCGAGTCGGGGTCGGAATGAGCAGTTCTTC.

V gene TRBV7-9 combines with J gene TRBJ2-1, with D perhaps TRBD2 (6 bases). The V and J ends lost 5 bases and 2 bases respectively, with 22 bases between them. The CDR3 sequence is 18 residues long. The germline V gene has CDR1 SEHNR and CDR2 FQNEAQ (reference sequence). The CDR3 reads CASSPRRGGEPTYNEQFF. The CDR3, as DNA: TGTGCCAGCAGCCCCCGGAGGGGTGGGGAACCTACCTACAATGAGCAGTTCTTC.

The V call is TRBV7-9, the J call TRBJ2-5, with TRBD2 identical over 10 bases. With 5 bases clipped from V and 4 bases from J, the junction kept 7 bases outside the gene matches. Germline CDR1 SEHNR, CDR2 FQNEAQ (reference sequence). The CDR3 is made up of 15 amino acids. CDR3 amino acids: CASSPLAGVGETQYF. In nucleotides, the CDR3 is TGTGCCAGCAGCCCTCTAGCGGGGGTGGGAGAGACCCAGTACTTC.

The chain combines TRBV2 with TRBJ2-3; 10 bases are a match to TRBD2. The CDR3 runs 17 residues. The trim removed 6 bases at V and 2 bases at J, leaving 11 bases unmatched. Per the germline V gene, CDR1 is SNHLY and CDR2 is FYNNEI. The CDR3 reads CASSIPGLAGVTDTQYF. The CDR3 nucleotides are TGTGCCAGCAGCATACCCGGTCTAGCGGGGGTCACAGATACGCAGTATTTT.

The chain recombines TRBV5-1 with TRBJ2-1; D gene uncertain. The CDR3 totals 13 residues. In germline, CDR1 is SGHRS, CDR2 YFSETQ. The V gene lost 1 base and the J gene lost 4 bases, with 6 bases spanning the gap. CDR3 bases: TGCGCCAGCAGCTTGCTCGGATACAATGAGCAGTTCTTC. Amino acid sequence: CASSLLGYNEQFF.

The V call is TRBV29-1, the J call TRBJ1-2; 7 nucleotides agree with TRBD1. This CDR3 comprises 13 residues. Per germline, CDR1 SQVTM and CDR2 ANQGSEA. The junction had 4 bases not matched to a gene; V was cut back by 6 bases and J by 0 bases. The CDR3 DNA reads TGCAGCGTGGGGACAGTAGCTAACTATGGCTACACCTTC. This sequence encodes CSVGTVANYGYTF.

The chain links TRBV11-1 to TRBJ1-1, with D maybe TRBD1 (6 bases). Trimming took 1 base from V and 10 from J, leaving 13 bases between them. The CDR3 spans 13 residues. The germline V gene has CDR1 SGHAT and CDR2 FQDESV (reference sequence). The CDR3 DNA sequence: TGTGCCAGCAGCTTAGGTGGCAGGGGAGTAGCTTTCTTT. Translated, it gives CASSLGGRGVAFF.

CDR3 region: CASSDRDYGYTF. The CDR3 DNA sequence: TGTGCCAGCAGTGACAGAGACTATGGCTACACCTTC. V and J are TRBV6-2 or TRBV6-3 and TRBJ1-2; possible D gene TRBD1, 5 bases. V was shortened by 5 bases and J by 3 bases, with 7 bases between the two germline ends. The CDR3 extends over 12 amino acids. CDR1 is MNHEY and CDR2 is SVGEGT in the germline V gene.

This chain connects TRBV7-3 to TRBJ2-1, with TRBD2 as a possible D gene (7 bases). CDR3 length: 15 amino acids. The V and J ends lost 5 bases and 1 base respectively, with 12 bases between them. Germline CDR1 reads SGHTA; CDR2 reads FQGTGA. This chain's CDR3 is CASSPRGASYNEQFF. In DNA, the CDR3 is TGTGCCAGCAGCCCCCGGGGGGCATCCTACAATGAGCAGTTCTTC. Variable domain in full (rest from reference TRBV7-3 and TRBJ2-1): GAGVSQTPSNKVTEKGKYVELRCDPISGHTALYWYRQSLGQGPEFLIYFQGTGAADDSGLPNDRFFAVRPEGSVSTLKIQRTERGDSAVYLCASSPRGASYNEQFFGPGTRLTVL.